This TCR beta chain was observed in a study of beta chain features in type 1 diabetes. As to this clone: What it binds is not known.

Study-wide results and caveats: The naive, central memory and Treg TCRB repertoires showed an apparent similarity that was greater among patients than among healthy donors.

Expressed TCRB transcripts were sequenced because the entire RNA isolate underwent reverse transcription. The repertoire was sequenced with immunoSEQ multiplex PCR; TCRdb's copy has only in-frame clones and lacks some. The sample holds 150,000 to 200,000 clones; just over 9% are singletons and the top ten take 2.3%. This CDR3 comprises 14 residues. V was shortened by 0 bases and J by 4 bases, with 9 bases between the two germline ends. The germline CDR1 and CDR2 sequences are SNHLY and FYNNEI. The rearrangement uses TRBV2 and TRBJ1-2; D is unclear. Sequences were obtained from central memory CD4+ T cells from blood. This receptor was obtained from a woman aged 18-29 years in good health. The CDR3 is CASSEASKSYGYTF. The CDR3 DNA reads as TGTGCCAGCAGTGAAGCTTCAAAGAGCTATGGCTACACCTTC. Combining the CDR3 with reference TRBV2 and TRBJ1-2 gives the whole variable domain EPEVTQTPSHQVTQMGQEVILRCVPISNHLYFYWYRQILGQKVEFLVSFYNNEISEKSEIFDDQFSVERPDGSNFTLKIRSTKLEDSAMYFCASSEASKSYGYTFGSGTRLTVV.